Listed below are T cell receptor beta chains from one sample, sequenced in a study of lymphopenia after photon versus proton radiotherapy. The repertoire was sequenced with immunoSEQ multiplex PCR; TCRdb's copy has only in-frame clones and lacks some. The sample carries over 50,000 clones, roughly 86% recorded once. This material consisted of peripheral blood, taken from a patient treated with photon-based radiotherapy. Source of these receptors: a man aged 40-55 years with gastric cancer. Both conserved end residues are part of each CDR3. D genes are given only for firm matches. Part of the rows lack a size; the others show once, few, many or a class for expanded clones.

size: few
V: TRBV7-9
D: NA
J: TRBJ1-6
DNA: TGTGCCAGCAGCTTAAATTCACCCCTCCACTTT
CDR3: CASSLNSPLHF

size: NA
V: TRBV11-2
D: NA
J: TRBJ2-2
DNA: TGTGCCAGCAGAGGGGTCGCGAACACCGGGGAGCTGTTTTTT
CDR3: CASRGVANTGELFF

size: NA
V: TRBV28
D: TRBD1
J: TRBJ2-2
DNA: TGTGCCAGCAGTCCCGCGGGACAGGGGGCCCCCGGGGAGCTGTTTTTT
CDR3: CASSPAGQGAPGELFF

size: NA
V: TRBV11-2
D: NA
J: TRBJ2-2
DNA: TGTGCCAGCAGCCCCGGCAGGACGAACACCGGGGAGCTGTTTTTT
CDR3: CASSPGRTNTGELFF

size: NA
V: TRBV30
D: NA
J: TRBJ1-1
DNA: TGTGCCTGGAGTAGCGTTCTGAACACTGAAGCTTTCTTT
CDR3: CAWSSVLNTEAFF

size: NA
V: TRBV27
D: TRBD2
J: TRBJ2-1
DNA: TGTGCCAGCAGTTTAATAGCGGGGGGGCGAAGCTACAATGAGCAGTTCTTC
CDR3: CASSLIAGGRSYNEQFF

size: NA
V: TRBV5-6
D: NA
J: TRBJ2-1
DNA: TGTGCCAGCAGCTTGGGGAGCTCCTACAATGAGCAGTTCTTC
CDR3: CASSLGSSYNEQFF

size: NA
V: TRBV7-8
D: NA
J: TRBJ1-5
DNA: TGTGCCAGCAGCTTATTCTCATCAGGGGCCAGCAATCAGCCCCAGCATTTT
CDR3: CASSLFSSGASNQPQHF

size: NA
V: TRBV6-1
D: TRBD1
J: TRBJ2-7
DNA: TGTGCCAGCAGAGAAACAGGGGATCGATCCTACGAGCAGTACTTC
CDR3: CASRETGDRSYEQYF

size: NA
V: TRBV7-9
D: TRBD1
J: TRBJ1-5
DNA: TGTGCCAGCAGCCTTGGGACAGGGGCACCCTATCAGCCCCAGCATTTT
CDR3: CASSLGTGAPYQPQHF

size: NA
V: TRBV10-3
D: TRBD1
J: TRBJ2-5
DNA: TGTGCCATCAGCTCCTTTACAGGGGAAGAGACCCAGTACTTC
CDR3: CAISSFTGEETQYF

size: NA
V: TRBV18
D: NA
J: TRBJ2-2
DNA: TGTGCCAGCTCACCAGACACAGGGACCGGGGAGCTGTTTTTT
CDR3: CASSPDTGTGELFF